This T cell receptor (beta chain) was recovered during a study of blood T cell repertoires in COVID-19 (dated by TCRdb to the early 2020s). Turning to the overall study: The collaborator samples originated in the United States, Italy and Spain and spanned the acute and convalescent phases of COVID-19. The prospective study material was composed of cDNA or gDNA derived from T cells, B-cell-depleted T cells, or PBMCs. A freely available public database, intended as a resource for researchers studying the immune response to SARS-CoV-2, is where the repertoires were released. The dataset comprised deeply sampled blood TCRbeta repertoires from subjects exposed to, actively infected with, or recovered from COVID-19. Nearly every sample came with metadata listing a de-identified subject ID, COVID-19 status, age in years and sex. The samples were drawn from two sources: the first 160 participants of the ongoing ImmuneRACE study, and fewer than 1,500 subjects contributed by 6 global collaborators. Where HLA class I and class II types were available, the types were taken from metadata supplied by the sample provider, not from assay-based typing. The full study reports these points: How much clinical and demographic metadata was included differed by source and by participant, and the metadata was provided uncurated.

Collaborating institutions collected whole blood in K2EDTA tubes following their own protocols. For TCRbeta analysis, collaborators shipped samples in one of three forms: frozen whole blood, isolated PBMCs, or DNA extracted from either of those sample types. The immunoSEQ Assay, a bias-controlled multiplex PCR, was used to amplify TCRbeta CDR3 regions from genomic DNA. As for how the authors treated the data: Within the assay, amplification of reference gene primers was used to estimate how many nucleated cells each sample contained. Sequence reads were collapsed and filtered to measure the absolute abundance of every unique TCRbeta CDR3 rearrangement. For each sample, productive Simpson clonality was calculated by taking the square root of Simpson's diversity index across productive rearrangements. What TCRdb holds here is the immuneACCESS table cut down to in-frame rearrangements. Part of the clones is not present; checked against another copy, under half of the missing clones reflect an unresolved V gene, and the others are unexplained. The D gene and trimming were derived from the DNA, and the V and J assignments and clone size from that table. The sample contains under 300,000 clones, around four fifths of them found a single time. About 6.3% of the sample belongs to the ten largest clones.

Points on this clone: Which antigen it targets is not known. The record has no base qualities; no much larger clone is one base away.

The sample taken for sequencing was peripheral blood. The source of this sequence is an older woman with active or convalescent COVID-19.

The DNA reads as follows: TGTGCCAGCAGCCAAGAGGCTAGCGGGAGGGCCAATGAGCAGTTCTTC. This is translated as CASSQEASGRANEQFF. Recombination linked TRBV3-1 (or the pseudogene TRBV3-2) to TRBJ2-1, with 12 middle bases fitting TRBD2. CDR1 LGHDT and CDR2 YNNKEL are derived from the germline V gene (reference sequence). The CDR3, cysteine through phenylalanine, is 16 amino acids long. Only the CDR3 DNA stays, 48 bases, in frame from base 1. V is cut back by 0 bases and J by 6 bases, with 3 bases in the junction unmatched.